This TCR beta chain derives from a study of blood T cells in healthy people across ages. With a J-beta primer mix and a sample-barcoded 5' primer, a second PCR ran about 6 to 11 cycles. TCRdb processed the 5' RACE reads anew with MiXCR; each CDR3 protein has one entry. Among 650,000 to 1,000,000 distinct CDR3 sequences listed, 35% to 40% were seen once. Study findings and constraints: Age brought a roughly linear fall in TCR beta diversity measured per million T cells. More naive CD4+ cells and higher diversity marked long-lived donors relative to aged donors. Naive and antigen-experienced cells were not separated, limiting conclusive comparison. TCR beta diversity correlated strongly with naive T cell percentage.

A word on this clonotype: Its target is not known.

CDR3 size: 15 residues. V lost 4 bases and J lost 6, with 16 bases in between. The gene calls are TRBV12-3 or TRBV12-4 and TRBJ1-5, with D tentatively TRBD1 (5 bases). The origin of this receptor is a young man in good health. The sequenced sample consisted of blood. CDR3 sequence: CASSSLTGGGQPQHF. DNA of the CDR3: TGTGCCAGCAGTTCCCTGACGGGGGGAGGTCAGCCCCAGCATTTT.